The 12 T cell receptor beta chains below were found in one sample sequenced in a study of read filtering for tumor transcriptome and immune sequencing. This library used roughly 430 ng RNA and molecular barcoded adaptors spanning alpha/delta and beta/gamma chains. MiXCR was run by TCRdb on the reads, yielding one entry per CDR3 protein. This sample carries about 6,000 distinct CDR3 sequences, about a quarter of them seen once, and the ten largest clones take around half. Sequencing was carried out using a population of CD138-negative cells sorted from bone marrow. These receptors all stem from a donor aged 40 or over with multiple myeloma.

As regards this clonotype: A read error is the likely source, as a far larger clone sits one nucleotide away. The V call is TRBV7-2, the J call TRBJ1-6; D is uncertain. The CDR3 has 15 amino acids. Germline V gene sequence: CDR1 SGHTA, CDR2 FQGNSA. The germline V and J ends were trimmed by 3 bases and 8 bases, with 14 bases remaining between them. The DNA of the CDR3 is TGTGCCAGCAGCTTGTCGGTGTCTGGGGATTCACCCCTCCACTTT. This sequence encodes CASSLSVSGDSPLHF.

By sample share, this clonotype is medium-sized. J is TRBJ2-1 and V is TRBV27; 8 positions agree with TRBD2. CDR1 MNHEY and CDR2 SMNVEV come from the germline V gene (reference sequence). The V and J ends lost 5 bases and 5 bases, in that order; junction bases with no gene match: 11. The CDR3 has 16 amino acids. Here the CDR3 DNA reads TGTGCCAGCAGTCTTCTGGGAGCGGGAGACCACAATGAGCAGTTCTTC. Its translation: CASSLLGAGDHNEQFF.

This clonotype was picked up many times. This chain links TRBV7-8 with TRBJ2-7; 11 bases line up with TRBD1. Germline V gene lookup returns CDR1 SGHVS and CDR2 FQNEAQ. V shed 1 base, J shed 4 bases, and the junction held 6 bases outside the gene matches. This CDR3 spans 16 amino acids. CDR3 sequence reads: CASSLGGGQGAYEQYF. Here the CDR3 DNA reads TGTGCCAGCAGCTTAGGCGGTGGACAGGGGGCGTACGAGCAGTACTTC.

This clonotype was detected only a few times. A far larger clone lies a single base away; this is likely a read error. This chain joins TRBV21-1 and TRBJ1-6; the table names TRBD1, a call not compared with the DNA. TRBV21-1 is assigned pseudogene status. This CDR3 spans 15 amino acids. The CDR3 nucleotides read TGTGCCAGCAGCAAAGTGGGCGGGCGGTGGACTGAAGCTCTCTTT. As protein: CASSKVGGRWTEALF.

A note on this clonotype: Germline is not matched at one junction end, which may reflect a read error. This chain joins TRBV6-5 and TRBJ2-7; D is perhaps TRBD2 (5 bases). The germline V gene has CDR1 MNHEY and CDR2 SVGAGI. The CDR3 is 15 amino acids. CDR3 protein: CASSYSPASSYVQYF. CDR3 coding DNA: TGTGCCAGCAGTTACTCTCCGGCTAGCTCCTACGTGCAGTACTTC.

This clonotype was counted many times. This chain joins TRBV10-3 and TRBJ2-1, with TRBD2 identical over 10 bases. The ends lost 6 bases at V and 7 bases at J; junction bases unmatched: 15. This CDR3 is built from 17 residues. From germline, CDR1 is ENHRY and CDR2 SYGVKD. CDR3 in amino acids: CAISTGASGSISNEQFF. The CDR3 DNA reads as TGTGCCATCAGCACGGGGGCTAGCGGGAGTATTAGTAATGAGCAGTTCTTC.

This clonotype was counted a few times. J is TRBJ1-2 and V is TRBV30; 9 nucleotides match TRBD1. In germline, CDR1 is GTSNPN, CDR2 SVGIG (reference sequence). V gave up 2 bases and J gave up 8 bases; unmatched junction bases: 21. This CDR3 has 18 amino acids. The CDR3 DNA reads as TGTGCCTGGAGTCGAACGCCGACAAGCCCCCGGGACAGGGTCGGCTACACCTTC. Translating it yields CAWSRTPTSPRDRVGYTF. The full variable domain, rest sourced from reference TRBV30 and TRBJ1-2, is SQTIHQWPATLVQPVGSPLSLECTVEGTSNPNLYWYRQAAGRGLQLLFYSVGIGQISSEVPQNLSASRPQDRQFILSSKKLLLSDSGFYLCAWSRTPTSPRDRVGYTFGSGTRLTVV.

This clonotype showed up many times. This may be a read error, as it is one base from a much larger clone. The CDR3 reads CASRGSGGNEQFF. For the CDR3, the DNA is TGTGCCAGCAGGGGGTCCGGGGGGAATGAGCAGTTCTTC. The rearrangement joins TRBV6-6 to TRBJ2-1, with 7 bases fitting TRBD2. V lost 6 bases and J lost 7; bases outside the gene matches: 6. The CDR3 consists of 13 residues. CDR1 MNHNY and CDR2 SVGAGI come from the germline V gene (reference sequence).

This clonotype is medium-sized. The chain carries TRBV5-6 and TRBJ2-5, with 8 bases that match TRBD1. Germline CDR1 SGHDT, CDR2 YYEEEE. CDR3 length: 14 amino acids. The ends lost 4 bases at V and 5 bases at J; junction bases unmatched: 7. The CDR3 region has the DNA TGTGCCAGCAGCAGACGGACAGGGCAGGAGACCCAGTACTTC. As protein: CASSRRTGQETQYF.

This clonotype was recorded a few times. The chain has TRBV20-1 and TRBJ1-2; D gene uncertain. This CDR3 comprises 13 residues. Germline CDR1 reads DFQATT; CDR2 reads SNEGSKA (reference sequence). V lost 0 bases and J 6 bases, leaving 11 bases between the germline ends. In DNA form, the CDR3 reads TGCAGTGCTAGAGATCGGGGTAGGAATGGCTACACCTTC. This gives the protein CSARDRGRNGYTF.

Concerning this clonotype itself: The germline gene is not matched at one end of the junction; a read error may be the cause. CDR3 loop: CAWHLGSSDEQYF. CDR3 nucleotides: TGTGCCTGGCATCTTGGGAGCTCCGACGAGCAGTACTTC. This chain uses TRBV30 with TRBJ2-7, with D perhaps matching TRBD2 (5 bases). The CDR3 loop spans 13 amino acids. Germline CDR1 is GTSNPN and CDR2 is SVGIG (reference sequence).

This clonotype was seen repeatedly, ten times or more. This chain joins TRBV21-1 and TRBJ1-1; the table's D call TRBD1 went unverified against the DNA. TRBV21-1 is labeled a pseudogene. CDR3 length: 19 amino acids. The CDR3 DNA reads as TGTGCCAGCAGCAATTCATTGAACCCTCAGGGAAGACGGAACACTGAAGCTTTCTTT. It translates to CASSNSLNPQGRRNTEAFF.